This TCR beta chain was documented in a study of blood T cell repertoires in COVID-19. Study summary: The analysed material was cDNA or gDNA that came from T cells, B-cell-depleted T cells, or PBMCs.

The authors' processing: It was from reference gene primer amplification that nucleated cell counts were estimated. TCRdb's table, derived via immunoSEQ multiplex PCR, lists solely in-frame clones and lacks some. The V and J calls and clone size were taken over from that table, and D and trimming were inferred from the DNA. The table shows roughly 200,000 clones, with around 80% occurring only once. The CDR3 contains 14 residues. Germline values: CDR1 SGHRS, CDR2 YFSETQ. With V trimmed by 4 bases and J by 6 bases, 8 bases remained unmatched. Sequences were obtained from peripheral blood. The source is a man aged 35 to 55 with active or convalescent COVID-19. The chain joins TRBV5-1 to TRBJ1-1, with 8 nucleotides matching TRBD1. The CDR3 is CASSQDREVSEAFF. Here the CDR3 DNA reads TGCGCCAGCAGCCAGGACAGGGAGGTCTCTGAAGCTTTCTTT.